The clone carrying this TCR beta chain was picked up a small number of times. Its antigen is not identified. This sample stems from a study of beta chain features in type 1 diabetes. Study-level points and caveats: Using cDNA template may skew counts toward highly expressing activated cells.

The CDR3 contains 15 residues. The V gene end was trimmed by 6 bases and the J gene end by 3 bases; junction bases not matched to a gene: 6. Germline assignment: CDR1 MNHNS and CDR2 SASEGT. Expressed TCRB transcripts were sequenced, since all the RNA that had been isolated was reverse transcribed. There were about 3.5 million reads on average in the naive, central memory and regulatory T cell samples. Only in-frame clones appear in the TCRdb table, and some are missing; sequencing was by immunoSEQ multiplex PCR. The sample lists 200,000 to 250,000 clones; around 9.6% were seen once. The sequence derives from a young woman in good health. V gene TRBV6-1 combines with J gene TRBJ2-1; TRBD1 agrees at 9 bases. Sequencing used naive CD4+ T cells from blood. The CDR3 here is CASSTTGGGYNEQFF. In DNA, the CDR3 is TGTGCCAGCAGCACTACAGGGGGCGGCTACAATGAGCAGTTCTTC.